The 6 T cell receptor beta chains below were found in one sample sequenced in a study of human thymus T cells. TCRdb's copy holds only in-frame clones and misses some; the assay was immunoSEQ multiplex PCR. The sample consists of tens of thousands of clones, 94% of them appearing once. Sequencing was done on a sample of blood. These receptors were taken from a boy under three years old with a congenital heart defect but otherwise immunologically healthy.

CDR3 in DNA: TGTGCCAGCAGCTCGGCGGGAACCACAGATACGCAGTATTTT. It is translated as CASSSAGTTDTQYF. This chain links TRBV7-6 with TRBJ2-3, with D possibly TRBD2 on 6 matching bases. The germline V gene has CDR1 SGHVS and CDR2 FNYEAQ. V was clipped by 4 bases and J by 2 bases, with 10 bases between them. The CDR3 is made up of 14 amino acids.

The V call is TRBV4-3, the J call TRBJ2-2, with no clear D. Trimming removed 0 bases at V and 0 bases at J, with 8 bases between. This CDR3 is 16 amino acids long. CDR1 is LGHNA, CDR2 YSLEER, per germline. The CDR3 DNA is TGCGCCAGCAGCCAAGATGTCCCCCCGAACACCGGGGAGCTGTTTTTT. Translating it yields CASSQDVPPNTGELFF.

The gene calls are TRBV19 and TRBJ1-1, with D possibly TRBD1 on 5 matching bases. The CDR3 extends over 11 amino acids. Trimming took off 8 bases at V and 4 bases at J, with 8 bases between the two ends. CDR1 is LNHDA and CDR2 is SQIVND in the germline V gene (reference sequence). The CDR3, as DNA: TGTGCCAGTGGCGGGGGCACTGAAGCTTTCTTT. This sequence encodes CASGGGTEAFF.

V gene TRBV9 combines with J gene TRBJ2-2; D is unresolved. Trimming pared 3 bases from V and 6 bases from J, leaving 12 bases between. The V gene's germline CDR1 is SGDLS and CDR2 YYNGEE. The CDR3 loop spans 14 amino acids. The CDR3 loop is CASSASSGAGELFF. The CDR3 region has the DNA TGTGCCAGCAGCGCTTCGTCTGGGGCCGGGGAGCTGTTTTTT.

The gene calls are TRBV19 and TRBJ2-1; 13 bases are shared with TRBD2. The junction had 2 bases not matched to a gene; V was cut back by 3 bases and J by 6 bases. The CDR3 spans 15 residues. Germline CDR1 and CDR2: LNHDA and SQIVND (reference sequence). The DNA for the CDR3 is TGTGCCAGTAGTATCCGGACTAGCGGGGGCAATGAGCAGTTCTTC. This sequence encodes CASSIRTSGGNEQFF.

This clone was seen only once. The rearrangement joins TRBV30 to TRBJ1-4; D is uncertain. V was shortened by 0 bases and J by 3 bases, with 8 bases between the two germline ends. The CDR3 runs to 14 residues. CDR1 GTSNPN and CDR2 SVGIG come from the germline V gene (reference sequence). The CDR3 nucleotides are TGTGCCTGGAGTGTTCTAGGGCCTAATGAAAAACTGTTTTTT. Its translation: CAWSVLGPNEKLFF.